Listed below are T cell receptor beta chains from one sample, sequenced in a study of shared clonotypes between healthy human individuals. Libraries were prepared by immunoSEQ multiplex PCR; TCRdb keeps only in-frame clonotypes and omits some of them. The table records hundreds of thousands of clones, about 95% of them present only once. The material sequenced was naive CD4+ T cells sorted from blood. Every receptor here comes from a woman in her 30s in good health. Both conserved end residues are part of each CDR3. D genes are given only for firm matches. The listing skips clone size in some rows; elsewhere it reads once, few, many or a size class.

TGTGCCATCAGTGAGGGTCGGGAGCAGTACTTC CAISEGREQYF NA TRBJ2-7 NA TRBV10-3
TGTGCCAGCAGCCGGACCCCCTACGAGCAGTACTTC CASSRTPYEQYF NA TRBJ2-7 NA TRBV7-2
TGTGCCAGCACCTACCGGGACAGGGCCATATACGAGCAGTACTTC CASTYRDRAIYEQYF TRBD1 TRBJ2-7 NA TRBV6-5
TGTGCCAGCAGTGCCGAGGGGGGTCGCACTGAAGCTTTCTTT CASSAEGGRTEAFF NA TRBJ1-1 NA TRBV2
TGTGCTAGTGGTTTGGCACTAGAGAATGAGCAGTTCTTC CASGLALENEQFF NA TRBJ2-1 NA TRBV12-5
TGTGCCAGCAGTCCCCCAGGACAGGGTAATCAGCCCCAGCATTTT CASSPPGQGNQPQHF TRBD1 TRBJ1-5 NA TRBV28
TGTGCCAGCAGCTTAGGATTCACAGATACGCAGTATTTT CASSLGFTDTQYF NA TRBJ2-3 NA TRBV7-6
TGTGCCAGTAGAGGGGTAAACACCGGGGAGCTGTTTTTT CASRGVNTGELFF NA TRBJ2-2 NA TRBV2
TGCGCCAGCAGCCGGGGGGACCTTTCTTCCTACAATGAGCAGTTCTTC CASSRGDLSSYNEQFF NA TRBJ2-1 NA TRBV4-1
TGTGCCAGCAGCAACAGCTGTAGCGGGATCTCCTACAATGAGCAGTTCTTC CASSNSCSGISYNEQFF NA TRBJ2-1 NA TRBV21-1
TGTGCCAGCAGCTGGGCCGGGCTAGCGGAAGAGACCCAGTACTTC CASSWAGLAEETQYF TRBD2 TRBJ2-5 NA TRBV11-2
TGTGCCAGCAGTAGGGACTCCTACAATGAGCAGTTCTTC CASSRDSYNEQFF NA TRBJ2-1 NA TRBV11-3
TGTGCCAGTAGTATCCCCCGGGTCGATGAGCAGTTCTTC CASSIPRVDEQFF NA TRBJ2-1 NA TRBV19
TGTGCCAGCAGCCCGGGACAGGGGGTTCTGTACCAAGAGACCCAGTACTTC CASSPGQGVLYQETQYF TRBD1 TRBJ2-5 NA TRBV25-1
TGTGCCAGCAGCTTAGTTGACATAGCCTACGAGCAGTACTTC CASSLVDIAYEQYF NA TRBJ2-7 NA TRBV11-1
TGTGCCAGCAGTTACGGGACAGGGGGGGATACGCAGTATTTT CASSYGTGGDTQYF TRBD1 TRBJ2-3 NA TRBV2
TGTGCCAGTAGATTGGGGGTGAACACTGAAGCTTTCTTT CASRLGVNTEAFF NA TRBJ1-1 NA TRBV19
TGTGCCAGCAGCTTAGGGACAGGGAAGCCCTACGAGCAGTACTTC CASSLGTGKPYEQYF TRBD1 TRBJ2-7 NA TRBV7-9
TGCAGCGCCGCACCGGGACAGCCGAACACCGGGGAGCTGTTTTTT CSAAPGQPNTGELFF TRBD1 TRBJ2-2 NA TRBV29-1
TGTGCCAGCAGCCAAGTGCCCGGGGATAATTCACCCCTCCACTTT CASSQVPGDNSPLHF NA TRBJ1-6 NA TRBV4-2
TGTGCCACCTCGGTCTTCGGGGTCCCCGGAGGACTGAACACTGAAGCTTTCTTT CATSVFGVPGGLNTEAFF NA TRBJ1-1 NA TRBV27
TGTGCCAGCAGCTTGGAGGGATCCACCGGGGAGCTGTTTTTT CASSLEGSTGELFF NA TRBJ2-2 NA TRBV5-6
TGTGCCAGCAGTCCCCTCGGACAGGGCAAAGGCGAGCAGTACTTC CASSPLGQGKGEQYF TRBD1 TRBJ2-7 NA TRBV27
TGTGCCAGCAGTCCCCGTCCCAGGGGGAGAGAAGACACCATATATTTT CASSPRPRGREDTIYF TRBD1 TRBJ1-3 NA TRBV27
TGTGCCAGCAGTGCGGGGGGAGGCCTCGAGCAGTACTTC CASSAGGGLEQYF TRBD2 TRBJ2-7 NA TRBV28
TGTGCCAGCAGCCCGGACAGGAATCAGCCCCAGCATTTT CASSPDRNQPQHF TRBD1 TRBJ1-5 once TRBV6-5
TGTGCCAGCAGCCCCCACGGGACCAACACTGAAGCTTTCTTT CASSPHGTNTEAFF NA TRBJ1-1 NA TRBV7-2
TGTGCCAGTAGTATTTATCGGACAGACTATAGCAATCAGCCCCAGCATTTT CASSIYRTDYSNQPQHF NA TRBJ1-5 NA TRBV19
TGTGCCAGCAGTGAATCGGGTCGCAAAAGGGGGACTGAAGCTTTCTTT CASSESGRKRGTEAFF NA TRBJ1-1 NA TRBV25-1
TGTGCCAGCAGCTATTTAAAGTATAACGCCCTGACTGTTAAAAGTTTATGGTACACCTTC CASSYLKYNALTVKSLWYTF NA TRBJ1-2 NA TRBV5-4
TGTGCCAGCAGCCAAGCAAGCGGGAGGGCCTTCTACAATGAGCAGTTCTTC CASSQASGRAFYNEQFF TRBD2 TRBJ2-1 NA TRBV14
TGTGCCAGTAGTATACCAGGGTTTGGCTACACCTTC CASSIPGFGYTF NA TRBJ1-2 NA TRBV19
TGCGCCAGCAGCTTTGGGACTAGCGGAAACACAGATACGCAGTATTTT CASSFGTSGNTDTQYF TRBD2 TRBJ2-3 NA TRBV5-1
TGTGCCACCAGACAGTGGTCTTCCTACGAGCAGTACTTC CATRQWSSYEQYF NA TRBJ2-7 NA TRBV15
TGTGCCAGTATCCCGGGACAGGGTAGGTTGAGCAATCAGCCCCAGCATTTT CASIPGQGRLSNQPQHF TRBD1 TRBJ1-5 NA TRBV19
TGTGCCATCAGTGAGCCCGGGGGGTCCCCAGATACGCAGTATTTT CAISEPGGSPDTQYF TRBD2 TRBJ2-3 NA TRBV10-3
TGTGCCAGCAGCCCCGGAAATCTAGGATCCCTCCACAATGAGCAGTTCTTC CASSPGNLGSLHNEQFF NA TRBJ2-1 once TRBV7-9
TGCGCCAGCAGCTTTACGGGAGAGGCGGGGGTTGGACAGTACTTC CASSFTGEAGVGQYF TRBD2 TRBJ2-7 NA TRBV5-1
TGTGCCAGCAGTGACAGGGTAAGCAATCAGCCCCAGCATTTT CASSDRVSNQPQHF NA TRBJ1-5 NA TRBV2
TGTGCCAGCAGCCTGACCTCGGGGAGCTCCTATAATTCACCCCTCCACTTT CASSLTSGSSYNSPLHF NA TRBJ1-6 NA TRBV13
TGCGCCAGCAGCTACGGGTCAAACTCTGGGGCCAACGTCCTGACTTTC CASSYGSNSGANVLTF NA TRBJ2-6 NA TRBV5-1
TGTGCCAGCGGATACCCGGGACGAGAGACCCAGTACTTC CASGYPGRETQYF NA TRBJ2-5 NA TRBV28
TGTGCCAGCAGCGCCTCGACGGGTACTATTAGCGAGCAGTACTTC CASSASTGTISEQYF NA TRBJ2-7 once TRBV9
TGCGCCAGCAGCGTAGCGGGAGGGCCGGTCAATGAGCAGTTCTTC CASSVAGGPVNEQFF TRBD2 TRBJ2-1 NA TRBV10-2